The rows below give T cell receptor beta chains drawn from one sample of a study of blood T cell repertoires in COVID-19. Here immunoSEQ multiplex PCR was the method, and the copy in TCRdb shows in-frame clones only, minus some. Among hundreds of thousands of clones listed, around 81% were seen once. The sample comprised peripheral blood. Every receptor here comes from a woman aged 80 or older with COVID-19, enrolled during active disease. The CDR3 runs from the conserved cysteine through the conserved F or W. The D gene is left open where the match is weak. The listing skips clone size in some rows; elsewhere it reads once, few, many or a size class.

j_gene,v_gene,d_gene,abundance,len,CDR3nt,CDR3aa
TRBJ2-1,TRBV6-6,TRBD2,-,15,TGTGCCAGCAGCCTGTTCGGGGGGGTGGGCAATGAGCAGTTCTTC,CASSLFGGVGNEQFF
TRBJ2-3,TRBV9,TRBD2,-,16,TGTGCCAGCAGCGTAGCTGGGACTAGCGGGGGCGATACGCAGTATTTT,CASSVAGTSGGDTQYF
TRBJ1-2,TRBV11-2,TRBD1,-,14,TGTGCCAGCAGCTTAGCGGGACAGCGTCGTCATTACACCTTC,CASSLAGQRRHYTF
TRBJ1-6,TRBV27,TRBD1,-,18,TGTGCCAGCAGTTTAAACGTCCCGGGACAGGGAAATAATTCACCCCTCCACTTT,CASSLNVPGQGNNSPLHF
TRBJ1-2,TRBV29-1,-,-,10,TGCAGCGTTGACCGCTATGGCTACACCTTC,CSVDRYGYTF
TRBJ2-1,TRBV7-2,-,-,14,TGTGCCAGCAGCCCCTCAGGGACCTACAATGAGCAGTTCTTC,CASSPSGTYNEQFF
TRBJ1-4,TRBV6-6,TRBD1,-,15,TGTGCCAGCAGTTTCCAGGGGGCAACTAATGAAAAACTGTTTTTT,CASSFQGATNEKLFF
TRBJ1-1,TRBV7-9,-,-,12,TGTGCCAGCAGCTTATTACTTTCTGAAGCTTTCTTT,CASSLLLSEAFF
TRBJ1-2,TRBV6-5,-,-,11,TGTGCCAGCAGCGGACAGTATGGCTACACCTTC,CASSGQYGYTF
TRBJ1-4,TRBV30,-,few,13,TGTGCCTGGAGTGTAGCCAACTTTGAAAAACTGTTTTTT,CAWSVANFEKLFF
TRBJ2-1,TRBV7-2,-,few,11,TGTGCCAGCAGCTTAGCTCTAGAACTGTTCTTC,CASSLALELFF
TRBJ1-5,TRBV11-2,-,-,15,TGTGCCAGCAGCTTAGCGGGGTATAGCAATCAGCCCCAGCATTTT,CASSLAGYSNQPQHF
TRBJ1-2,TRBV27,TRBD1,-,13,TGTGCCAGCAGGAGACAGGGGACCTATGGCTACACCTTC,CASRRQGTYGYTF
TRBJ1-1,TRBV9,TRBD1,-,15,TGTGCCAGCAGCACCTCCGGGACAGGGCCCACTGAAGCTTTCTTT,CASSTSGTGPTEAFF
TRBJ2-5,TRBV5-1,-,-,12,TGCGCCAGCAGCTTGGTCGGAGAGACCCAGTACTTC,CASSLVGETQYF
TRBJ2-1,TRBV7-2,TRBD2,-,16,TGTGCCAGCAGCCCACCGGGACTAGCCTCAAGGAATGAGCAGTTCTTC,CASSPPGLASRNEQFF
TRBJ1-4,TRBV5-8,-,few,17,TGTGCCAGCAGCTTGGGTAGACAGTCTGCAACTAATGAAAAACTGTTTTTT,CASSLGRQSATNEKLFF
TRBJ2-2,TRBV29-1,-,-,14,TGCAGCGTTGGAGGCGGGGAGAACACCGGGGAGCTGTTTTTT,CSVGGGENTGELFF
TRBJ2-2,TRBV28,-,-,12,TGTGCCACCTCGAGAAACACCGGGGAGCTGTTTTTT,CATSRNTGELFF
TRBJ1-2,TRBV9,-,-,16,TGTGCCAGCAGCGATGACAGGCTCAAAAGGGTTTATGGCTACACCTTC,CASSDDRLKRVYGYTF
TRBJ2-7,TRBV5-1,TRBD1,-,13,TGCGCCAGCAGCCGGGGACAGAGTTACGAGCAGTACTTC,CASSRGQSYEQYF
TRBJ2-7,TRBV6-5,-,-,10,TGTGCCAGCGGGCGTGGAGAGCAGTACTTC,CASGRGEQYF